A selection of T cell receptor beta chains follows, all from one sample in a study of T cells after yellow fever vaccination. Via MiXCR, TCRdb re-called the 5' RACE reads, giving one row per CDR3 protein. The table records hundreds of thousands of distinct CDR3 sequences, approximately 3.9% of them present only once. Sequenced material: PBMCs, taken on the day of the yellow fever booster vaccination. The receptors come from a man between 18 and 35 years old who received the YFV17D yellow fever vaccine. Both conserved end residues are part of each CDR3. Each record gives: D gene, J gene, V gene, CDR3 protein. The D gene is left open where the match is weak.

>TRBD2|TRBJ2-1|TRBV12-3/TRBV12-4
CASSLVVTSGGTSSYNEQFF
>TRBD2|TRBJ2-7|TRBV18
CASSPPVLAGRRSYEQYF
>.|TRBJ2-3|TRBV29-1
CSVELPLGDTQYF
>TRBD2|TRBJ2-1|TRBV9
CASSHGGVGEQFF
>.|TRBJ1-1|TRBV6-6
CASRLPSGSSKRTEAFF
>.|TRBJ1-2|TRBV25-1
CASSAAASTGSYTF
>.|TRBJ2-5|TRBV6-5
CASSYSNTAWEETQYF
>TRBD2|TRBJ2-3|TRBV19
CASSTIAGGRRDTQYF
>.|TRBJ1-1|TRBV11-2
CASSLAPGTNTEAFF
>TRBD1|TRBJ1-2|TRBV4-3
CASSYETGEYGYTF
>TRBD1|TRBJ2-3|TRBV19
CASSIVGQGTWGTDTQYF
>.|TRBJ2-7|TRBV3-1
CASSHAGMLIYEQYF
>TRBD1|TRBJ1-5|TRBV15
CATSTPARGTGDGNQPQHF
>.|TRBJ1-1|TRBV19
CASNPGIGTRATEAFF
>.|TRBJ2-7|TRBV19
CASSKPGSTSTYEQYF
>TRBD2|TRBJ2-7|TRBV7-2
CASSLVLGIGSGGAAQYF
>TRBD2|TRBJ2-3|TRBV5-7
CASIHRGTSGGPQYF
>TRBD1|TRBJ2-5|TRBV20-1
CSARDQGTGETQYF
>.|TRBJ2-5|TRBV28
CASSPNLMHRETQYF
>.|TRBJ1-2|TRBV6-2/TRBV6-3
CASSYSFQGREGYGYTF
>.|TRBJ2-3|TRBV7-2
CASSLAPGARTDTQYF
>TRBD2|TRBJ2-5|TRBV20-1
CSARSGGTGDQYF
>TRBD2|TRBJ2-2|TRBV12-3/TRBV12-4
CASRRTSANTGELFF
>.|TRBJ2-3|TRBV12-3/TRBV12-4
CASSQGAYTQYF
>TRBD1|TRBJ1-5|TRBV20-1
CSARGWTGDQPQHF
>TRBD1|TRBJ1-6|TRBV7-9
CASSVDRGRSPLHF
>TRBD1|TRBJ1-2|TRBV20-1
CSASGQAHSGYTF
>TRBD1|TRBJ2-2|TRBV7-7
CASGQGELTGELFF
>TRBD1|TRBJ2-1|TRBV7-3
CASSDPSGGGVNEQFF
>.|TRBJ2-1|TRBV12-3/TRBV12-4
CASGWGALQFF
>.|TRBJ2-7|TRBV7-6
CASSLATSEQYF
>TRBD1|TRBJ2-7|TRBV12-3/TRBV12-4
CASSFRPGGSSYEQYF
>.|TRBJ2-1|TRBV7-2
CASSPAPSYNEQFF
>.|TRBJ1-1|TRBV6-5
CASTKNGGNTEAFF
>TRBD1|TRBJ2-2|TRBV9
CASSVQGARVTGELFF
>.|TRBJ1-2|TRBV6-5
CASSSFRDPKFNYGYTF
>.|TRBJ2-1|TRBV19
CASSPPLRGRSYNEQFF
>.|TRBJ1-1|TRBV6-1
CASNTEMNTEAFF
>.|TRBJ1-5|TRBV20-1
CSDDGRGISQPQHF
>.|TRBJ2-2|TRBV6-4
CASSDGTNTGELFF
>.|TRBJ2-1|TRBV12-3/TRBV12-4
CAIPGEGPLSSYNEQFF
>.|TRBJ1-6|TRBV18
CASSQRGYNSPLHF
>.|TRBJ2-6|TRBV5-1
CASRVSGLLSGANVLTF
>TRBD2|TRBJ2-1|TRBV29-1
CSVEPGLGNEQFF
>TRBD1|TRBJ2-7|TRBV7-9
CASSLGQGARDEQYF
>.|TRBJ2-2|TRBV11-2
CASIKLTGELFF
>TRBD2|TRBJ2-3|TRBV9
CASSVRLAGEDTQYF
>.|TRBJ1-1|TRBV10-3
CAISPGNMNTEAFF
>.|TRBJ1-3|TRBV18
CASSPLRTATSGNTIYF
>TRBD2|TRBJ2-1|TRBV7-2
CASSPRLAGGFSSYNEQFF
>.|TRBJ2-1|TRBV11-2
CASSSIKTYNEQFF
>TRBD2|TRBJ2-5|TRBV5-6
CASRGLTSRMDF
>TRBD2|TRBJ2-2|TRBV7-8
CASSLGTRNTGELFF
>TRBD1|TRBJ1-5|TRBV20-1
CSASQTGGRVRGPQHF
>.|TRBJ1-2|TRBV12-3/TRBV12-4
CASSSGPFEGYTF
>TRBD1|TRBJ2-7|TRBV5-1
CASSWTGGAYEQYF